Shown below are 16 T cell receptor beta chains from a single sample sequenced in a study of cytomegalovirus exposure and HLA in healthy donors. 60 Vbeta and 13 Jbeta primers were used in PCR. Profiling relied on immunoSEQ multiplex PCR, and the TCRdb table lists in-frame clones only, not all of them. The sample has 120,000 or so clones; 50% to 75% are singletons. Specimen: PBMCs. The receptors originated from a woman aged 35 to 49 in good health and CMV-seropositive.

The genes are TRBV7-8 and TRBJ2-7; D gene unclear. The germline gives CDR1 SGHVS, CDR2 FQNEAQ. Between the trimmed V and J ends, which lost 4 bases and 0 bases, there was a span of 7 bases. This CDR3 is 13 amino acids long. CDR3 sequence: CASSSRSSYEQYF. As DNA, the CDR3 is TGTGCCAGCAGCTCGCGGAGCTCCTACGAGCAGTACTTC. Full variable domain (remainder filled in from reference TRBV7-8 and TRBJ2-7): GAGVSQSPRYKVAKRGQDVALRCDPISGHVSLFWYQQALGQGPEFLTYFQNEAQLDKSGLPSDRFFAERPEGSVSTLKIQRTQQEDSAVYLCASSSRSSYEQYFGPGTRLTVT.

This chain connects TRBV7-2 to TRBJ2-3; 7 positions agree with TRBD1. V lost 1 base, J lost 5 bases, and 3 bases stayed unmatched. This CDR3 has 14 residues. From germline, CDR1 is SGHTA and CDR2 FQGNSA. In DNA form, the CDR3 reads TGTGCCAGCAGCTTAGACCAGGGGGTAGATACGCAGTATTTT. Residues: CASSLDQGVDTQYF.

V usage is TRBV5-1 and J usage is TRBJ2-7; 7 nucleotides match TRBD2. The junction had 8 bases not matched to a gene; V was cut back by 2 bases and J by 0 bases. This CDR3 contains 16 residues. Per the germline V gene, CDR1 is SGHRS and CDR2 is YFSETQ. Here the CDR3 reads CASSFGPGGLSYEQYF. As DNA, the CDR3 is TGCGCCAGCAGCTTTGGCCCGGGAGGTCTCTCCTACGAGCAGTACTTC.

The gene calls are TRBV4-1 and TRBJ1-5; 7 nucleotides match TRBD1. With V trimmed by 0 bases and J by 4 bases, 3 bases remained unmatched. From germline, CDR1 is MGHRA and CDR2 YSYEKL. This CDR3 has 15 amino acids. The CDR3, as DNA: TGCGCCAGCAGCCAAGAGGCAGGGGGAAATCAGCCCCAGCATTTT. This gives the protein CASSQEAGGNQPQHF.

V usage is TRBV9 and J usage is TRBJ2-1; TRBD1 might be the D (6 bases). With 6 bases removed from V and 3 bases from J, the gap between germline ends came to 13 bases. Germline CDR1 reads SGDLS; CDR2 reads YYNGEE. The CDR3 is 14 amino acids. The CDR3 loop is CASTRGPDYNEQFF. The CDR3 DNA reads TGTGCCAGCACCAGGGGACCAGACTACAATGAGCAGTTCTTC.

The V call is TRBV18, the J call TRBJ1-3, with TRBD1 as a possible D gene (6 bases). There are 15 residues in the CDR3. V lost 6 bases to trimming and J lost 3 bases, with 15 bases between them. Germline loops: CDR1 KGHSH, CDR2 LQKENI. CDR3 nucleotides: TGTGCCAGCTCCCGGCAGGGGCAAGGTGGAAACACCATATATTTT. It translates to CASSRQGQGGNTIYF.

This clone was detected only a few times. The rearrangement links TRBV5-4 to TRBJ2-2; possibly TRBD1 for D (5 bases). The V gene lost 2 bases and the J gene lost 3 bases, with 14 bases spanning the gap. This CDR3 spans 16 amino acids. Per the germline V gene, CDR1 is SGHNT and CDR2 is YYREEE (reference sequence). In DNA, the CDR3 is TGTGCCAGCAGCTTCGGGCAGGGTTTCGACACCGGGGAGCTGTTTTTT. This sequence encodes CASSFGQGFDTGELFF.

This clone was counted a few times. The chain combines TRBV5-1 with TRBJ2-2; 12 bases are a match to TRBD2. CDR1 and CDR2 (germline): SGHRS, YFSETQ. Trimming cost V 0 bases and J 6 bases; bases outside gene matches: 3. CDR3 length equals 16 residues. The CDR3 loop reads CASSLGLAGVAGELFF. CDR3 sequence (DNA): TGCGCCAGCAGCTTGGGACTAGCGGGAGTAGCCGGGGAGCTGTTTTTT. The full variable domain, in which reference TRBV5-1 and TRBJ2-2 provide the parts outside the CDR3, is KAGVTQTPRYLIKTRGQQVTLSCSPISGHRSVSWYQQTPGQGLQFLFEYFSETQRNKGNFPGRFSGRQFSNSRSEMNVSTLELGDSALYLCASSLGLAGVAGELFFGEGSRLTVL.

V gene TRBV5-1 combines with J gene TRBJ2-7; 7 bases are shared with TRBD1. The CDR3 covers 15 residues. Germline V gene lookup returns CDR1 SGHRS and CDR2 YFSETQ. The J segment lost 2 bases and the V segment lost 4 bases, leaving 9 bases of the junction unmatched. CDR3 amino acids: CASSAGGNTAYEQYF. The CDR3 DNA sequence: TGCGCCAGCAGCGCAGGGGGTAATACTGCCTACGAGCAGTACTTC.

V gene TRBV29-1 combines with J gene TRBJ2-7; TRBD2 aligns across 14 bases. This CDR3 is 16 amino acids long. Germline CDR1 reads SQVTM; CDR2 reads ANQGSEA. V was pared by 2 bases and J by 2 bases, with 5 bases of the junction left unmatched. This CDR3 reads CSVEPATSGGAYEQYF. The CDR3 DNA reads as TGCAGCGTTGAACCTGCGACTAGCGGGGGGGCCTACGAGCAGTACTTC.

V usage is TRBV7-9 and J usage is TRBJ1-3; D is uncertain. V was pared by 5 bases and J by 5 bases, with 13 bases between. Germline-derived CDR1 and CDR2 are SEHNR and FQNEAQ (reference sequence). The CDR3 has 14 residues. CDR3 protein: CASSPSNTRNTIYF. CDR3 sequence (DNA): TGTGCCAGCAGCCCGTCGAACACGAGAAACACCATATATTTT. The full variable domain, with the rest looked up from reference TRBV7-9 and TRBJ1-3, is DTGVSQNPRHKITKRGQNVTFRCDPISEHNRLYWYRQTLGQGPEFLTYFQNEAQLEKSRLLSDRFSAERPKGSFSTLEIQRTEQGDSAMYLCASSPSNTRNTIYFGEGSWLTVV.

This clone was detected only a few times. The genes are TRBV19 and TRBJ2-7; 7 nucleotides line up with TRBD1. Germline CDR1 reads LNHDA; CDR2 reads SQIVND (reference sequence). The V segment lost 4 bases and the J segment 4 bases; nucleotides outside the gene matches: 7. The CDR3 covers 14 residues. This CDR3 is CASSTSGTEYEQYF. For the CDR3, the DNA is TGTGCCAGTAGTACCTCCGGGACAGAGTACGAGCAGTACTTC.

The chain recombines TRBV21-1 with TRBJ2-5; the DNA was not used to check the table's D call, TRBD1. TRBV21-1 is annotated as a pseudogene. This CDR3 contains 15 residues. CDR3 region: CASSKTPQGQETQYF. In DNA, the CDR3 is TGTGCCAGCAGCAAAACCCCACAGGGGCAGGAGACCCAGTACTTC.

This chain connects TRBV5-6 to TRBJ2-7, with D maybe TRBD1 (5 bases). In germline, CDR1 is SGHDT, CDR2 YYEEEE. This CDR3 comprises 13 residues. Deletions cut 3 bases from V and 4 bases from J, with 11 bases between. The CDR3 region has the DNA TGTGCCAGCAGCTACCAGGGTAGGTACGAGCAGTACTTC. This translates into CASSYQGRYEQYF.

The V gene is TRBV9, the J gene TRBJ2-1, with 13 bases aligning to TRBD2. This CDR3 has 16 amino acids. Germline V gene lookup returns CDR1 SGDLS and CDR2 YYNGEE. Trimming at V came to 4 bases and at J to 4 bases, leaving 5 bases not matched to a gene. The CDR3: CASSPRLAGGYNEQFF. Here the CDR3 DNA reads TGTGCCAGCAGCCCTCGACTAGCGGGGGGATACAATGAGCAGTTCTTC.

This sequence joins TRBV18 and TRBJ2-2, with D perhaps matching TRBD2 (6 bases). CDR3 length: 16 residues. V gave up 0 bases and J gave up 1 base, with 9 bases separating them. Germline CDR1 KGHSH, CDR2 LQKENI. The CDR3 DNA follows: TGTGCCAGCTCACCACCAACCGGGAGGAACACCGGGGAGCTGTTTTTT. It codes for CASSPPTGRNTGELFF.